Listed here are 23 T cell receptor beta chains from one sample, sequenced in a study of OX40 agonist ivuxolimab in advanced cancers. Sequencing used immunoSEQ multiplex PCR; TCRdb keeps in-frame clones, though not all of them. Here the sample spans 70,000 to 85,000 clones, around nine tenths being singletons. Source: CD4+ or CD8+ T cells sorted from blood, taken in a trial of the OX40 agonist ivuxolimab. These TCRs come from an adult with an advanced solid tumor such as melanoma, head and neck, liver or kidney cancer.

J is TRBJ2-2 and V is TRBV7-9; D possibly corresponds to TRBD1 (8 bases). Trimming pared 3 bases from V and 6 bases from J, leaving 14 bases between. Germline-derived CDR1 and CDR2 are SEHNR and FQNEAQ (reference sequence). This CDR3 is 15 amino acids long. The CDR3 coding sequence is TGTGCCAGCAGCTTCGGACAGGGAGGGGCCGGGGAGCTGTTTTTT. Residues: CASSFGQGGAGELFF.

The chain combines TRBV2 with TRBJ2-4, with unresolved D. This CDR3 comprises 15 residues. Trimming took 7 bases from V and 0 from J, leaving 13 bases between them. Germline CDR1 and CDR2: SNHLY and FYNNEI. The CDR3 bases are TGTGCCAGCACCCGACAATCCTTAGCCAAAAACATTCAGTACTTC. Translation gives CASTRQSLAKNIQYF.

The rearrangement uses TRBV4-2 and TRBJ2-1, with TRBD1 identical over 9 bases. CDR1 LGHNA and CDR2 YNFKEQ come from the germline V gene. V lost 1 base to trimming and J lost 3 bases; unmatched junction nucleotides: 7. The CDR3 runs to 17 residues. The CDR3 DNA follows: TGTGCCAGCAGCCAAGGCCGAGACAGGGGGGTCTACAATGAGCAGTTCTTC. This sequence encodes CASSQGRDRGVYNEQFF.

J is TRBJ1-3 and V is TRBV6-5; TRBD1 matches 8 bases. Germline V gives CDR1 MNHEY, CDR2 SVGAGI. Losses at the gene ends were 2 bases for V and 2 bases for J; bases not matched to a gene: 2. This CDR3 is 15 amino acids long. CDR3 residues: CASSYDRGPGNTIYF. The CDR3 region has the DNA TGTGCCAGCAGTTACGACAGGGGCCCTGGAAACACCATATATTTT.

Regarding this clone: Other DNA sequences in the same sample also yield this CDR3. The CDR3 sequence is CASSPQGEEKLFF. CDR3 bases: TGTGCCAGCTCACCTCAGGGGGAAGAAAAACTGTTTTTT. This chain connects TRBV18 to TRBJ1-4, with TRBD1 matching over 7 bases. The CDR3 covers 13 residues. Trimming at V came to 3 bases and at J to 8 bases, leaving 3 bases not matched to a gene. Per the germline V gene, CDR1 is KGHSH and CDR2 is LQKENI.

The chain combines TRBV28 with TRBJ2-2; D is unresolved. Germline assignment: CDR1 MDHEN and CDR2 SYDVKM. Trimming cost V 7 bases and J 4 bases, with 4 bases left between them. The CDR3 totals 11 residues. Here the CDR3 reads CASTITGELFF. The DNA for the CDR3 is TGTGCCAGCACGATCACCGGGGAGCTGTTTTTT.

This sequence joins TRBV18 and TRBJ2-7; 9 bases line up with TRBD1. The germline V gene encodes CDR1 KGHSH and CDR2 LQKENI. There are 15 residues in the CDR3. Trimming at V came to 6 bases and at J to 4 bases, leaving 10 bases not matched to a gene. The chain's CDR3 is CASSPTDRGMYEQYF. Here the CDR3 DNA reads TGTGCCAGCTCGCCCACGGACAGGGGAATGTACGAGCAGTACTTC.

J is TRBJ1-1 and V is TRBV11-3; the D gene is possibly TRBD1 (5 bases). V lost 1 base, J lost 1 base, and 10 bases lay in between. This CDR3 spans 15 amino acids. Germline V gene lookup returns CDR1 SGHNT and CDR2 YENEEA. The CDR3 DNA is TGTGCCAGCAGCTTAGGCGGGGGAAGGAACACTGAAGCTTTCTTT. Translation gives CASSLGGGRNTEAFF.

The chain employs TRBV9 and TRBJ1-1; D is perhaps TRBD1 (6 bases). V was shortened by 3 bases and J by 4 bases, with 13 bases between the two germline ends. This CDR3 is built from 14 residues. The germline CDR1 and CDR2 sequences are SGDLS and YYNGEE. In nucleotides, the CDR3 is TGTGCCAGCAGCGCAGCACAGGGTTCCACTGAAGCTTTCTTT. Translated, it gives CASSAAQGSTEAFF.

The rearrangement joins TRBV9 to TRBJ2-1, with D uncertain. The germline V gene encodes CDR1 SGDLS and CDR2 YYNGEE. The CDR3 is 16 residues long. Deletions cut 0 bases from V and 0 bases from J, with 10 bases between. CDR3 coding DNA: TGTGCCAGCAGCGTAGCTGGGTCAGGCTCCTACAATGAGCAGTTCTTC. This sequence encodes CASSVAGSGSYNEQFF.

In the case of this clone: This sample also contains other DNA sequences that code for the same CDR3. This rearrangement joins TRBV27 to TRBJ2-6; the match to TRBD1 covers 8 bases. Germline lookup yields CDR1 MNHEY and CDR2 SMNVEV (reference sequence). The CDR3 loop spans 17 amino acids. After removal of 4 bases from V and 1 base from J, the junction contained 6 bases not matched to a gene. The CDR3 DNA reads as TGTGCCAGCAGTTCGGCAGGGGGCCGTTCTGGGGCCAACGTCCTGACTTTC. This codes for CASSSAGGRSGANVLTF.

The chain uses TRBV7-2 and TRBJ2-5; D is uncertain. V was shortened by 2 bases and J by 4 bases, with 2 bases between the two germline ends. CDR1 is SGHTA, CDR2 FQGNSA, per germline. This CDR3 is 11 amino acids long. CDR3 bases: TGTGCCAGCAGCTTATCAGAGACCCAGTACTTC. Translation gives CASSLSETQYF.

CDR3: CASSLKSGSTYEQYF. CDR3 sequence (DNA): TGTGCCAGCAGCTTGAAGAGCGGGAGCACCTACGAGCAGTACTTC. The rearrangement links TRBV5-8 to TRBJ2-7; 8 nucleotides align to TRBD2. The junction had 5 bases not matched to a gene; V was cut back by 1 base and J by 2 bases. Germline loops: CDR1 SGHTS, CDR2 YDEGEE. The CDR3 is made up of 15 amino acids.

The chain uses TRBV6-5 and TRBJ2-2; D might be TRBD1 (5 bases). CDR1 is MNHEY and CDR2 is SVGAGI in the germline V gene. The CDR3 spans 16 residues. The V end was cut by 2 bases, the J end by 0 bases, with 10 bases between. The DNA of the CDR3 is TGTGCCAGCAGTTACAGGTCAGGGTCGAACACCGGGGAGCTGTTTTTT. Protein product: CASSYRSGSNTGELFF.

J is TRBJ2-2 and V is TRBV7-2, with D unresolved. This CDR3 is built from 12 residues. V gave up 3 bases and J gave up 8 bases, with 7 bases separating them. Germline loops: CDR1 SGHTA, CDR2 FQGNSA. The CDR3 bases are TGTGCCAGCAGCTTCAATGCGGGGGAGCTGTTTTTT. Amino acid sequence: CASSFNAGELFF.

The J gene is TRBJ2-7, the V gene TRBV21-1; the D call in the table, TRBD2, was not verified against the DNA. TRBV21-1 is a pseudogene. The CDR3 loop spans 16 amino acids. CDR3 region: CASSLYSGLGKNEQYF. CDR3 bases: TGTGCCAGCAGCCTTTACTCGGGACTAGGAAAGAACGAGCAGTACTTC.

The chain employs TRBV6-5 and TRBJ2-7, with 8 bases fitting TRBD1. The V gene end was trimmed by 5 bases and the J gene end by 9 bases; junction bases not matched to a gene: 9. The V gene's germline CDR1 is MNHEY and CDR2 SVGAGI. The CDR3 has 13 amino acids. The CDR3 DNA sequence: TGTGCCAGCAGTGGGCAGGGGGCTCACTCGCAGTACTTC. Translated: CASSGQGAHSQYF.

The J gene is TRBJ2-2, the V gene TRBV18; tentatively, D is TRBD1 or TRBD2 (5 bases each). With 4 bases removed from V and 5 bases from J, the gap between germline ends came to 14 bases. CDR3 length equals 15 residues. CDR1 and CDR2 from the germline V gene are KGHSH and LQKENI. The CDR3 nucleotides read TGTGCCAGCTCACGAGGGACCGACATAACCGGGGAGCTGTTTTTT. It encodes CASSRGTDITGELFF.

The chain uses TRBV7-8 and TRBJ1-1; 12 bases agree with TRBD1. This CDR3 contains 16 residues. The junction had 4 bases not matched to a gene; V was cut back by 3 bases and J by 2 bases. From germline, CDR1 is SGHVS and CDR2 FQNEAQ. CDR3 DNA: TGTGCCAGCAGCTTGGGACAGGGGGCAGGAAACACTGAAGCTTTCTTT. It encodes CASSLGQGAGNTEAFF.

V usage is TRBV28 and J usage is TRBJ2-3; D possibly corresponds to TRBD2 (6 bases). The CDR3 is made up of 15 amino acids. Germline V lookup: CDR1 MDHEN, CDR2 SYDVKM. V dropped 6 bases and J dropped 0 bases, with 13 bases sitting between them. The CDR3 region has the DNA TGTGCCAGCAGGCACTCTAGCGCCAGCACAGATACGCAGTATTTT. Encoded protein: CASRHSSASTDTQYF.

This chain links TRBV10-3 with TRBJ2-7; tentative D call: TRBD1 (5 bases). The CDR3 length is 14 residues. Looked up from germline, CDR1 is ENHRY and CDR2 is SYGVKD. The V gene lost 0 bases and the J gene lost 1 base, with 7 bases spanning the gap. The CDR3 region is CAISESGQSYEQYF. The CDR3 DNA reads TGTGCCATCAGTGAGTCAGGACAATCCTACGAGCAGTACTTC.

This sequence joins TRBV6-1 and TRBJ1-3; 8 nucleotides align to TRBD1. After removal of 6 bases from V and 2 bases from J, the junction contained 3 bases not matched to a gene. This CDR3 spans 14 amino acids. The germline V gene encodes CDR1 MNHNS and CDR2 SASEGT. CDR3 nucleotide sequence: TGTGCCAGCAGCCTGGACAGGGCTGGAAACACCATATATTTT. Translated: CASSLDRAGNTIYF.

The gene calls are TRBV25-1 and TRBJ1-5, with D uncertain. Trimming shortened V by 2 bases and J by 5 bases, and 7 bases separated the two germline ends. This CDR3 has 13 residues. Germline CDR1 and CDR2: MGHDK and SYGVNS. CDR3 protein: CASSERADQPQHF. CDR3 bases: TGTGCCAGCAGTGAACGGGCAGATCAGCCCCAGCATTTT.